These 32 T cell receptor beta chains were all obtained from the same sample, sequenced in a study of lung T cells in sarcoidosis with Löfgren's syndrome. TCRdb processed the reads anew with MiXCR; each CDR3 protein has one entry. The sample carries 60,000 or so distinct CDR3 sequences, around 20% recorded once. Sequencing was performed on CD4+ T cells from PBMCs. The receptors were sampled from a human donor with sarcoidosis (Löfgren's syndrome or another form), or a control subject (not recorded which).

This clonotype appeared many times. The chain is built from TRBV6-2 or TRBV6-3 and TRBJ2-7; 9 positions match TRBD2. Germline V gene sequence: CDR1 MNHEY, CDR2 SVGEGT. The length of the CDR3 is 17 residues. Trimming removed 6 bases from V and 6 bases from J; junction bases left unmatched: 18. This chain's CDR3 is CASSLIPLAGGPSEQYF. CDR3 in DNA: TGTGCCAGCAGCCTAATTCCGCTGGCGGGAGGGCCCAGCGAGCAGTACTTC.

This clonotype was picked up many times. The CDR3 loop is CASSVGQGHTEAFF. The CDR3 DNA follows: TGTGCCAGCAGTGTGGGACAGGGCCACACTGAAGCTTTCTTT. This chain links TRBV2 with TRBJ1-1, with 9 bases that match TRBD1. After removal of 4 bases from V and 3 bases from J, the junction contained 3 bases not matched to a gene. The CDR3 contains 14 residues. The germline gives CDR1 SNHLY, CDR2 FYNNEI. Full variable domain (rest looked up from reference TRBV2 and TRBJ1-1): EPEVTQTPSHQVTQMGQEVILRCVPISNHLYFYWYRQILGQKVEFLVSFYNNEISEKSEIFDDQFSVERPDGSNFTLKIRSTKLEDSAMYFCASSVGQGHTEAFFGQGTRLTVV.

This clonotype was seen a few times. The rearrangement uses TRBV12-5 and TRBJ1-5; D ambiguous. The CDR3 consists of 15 residues. Germline CDR1 LGHNT, CDR2 FRNRAP. Trimming removed 2 bases at V and 3 bases at J, with 11 bases between. The CDR3 DNA reads TGTGCTAGTGGTTTGATGGGTCGGATCAATCAGCCCCAGCATTTT. It yields the protein CASGLMGRINQPQHF.

This clonotype was picked up a small number of times. V is TRBV12-3 or TRBV12-4 and J is TRBJ2-3; TRBD1 aligns across 9 bases. The CDR3 consists of 15 residues. The junction had 3 bases not matched to a gene; V was cut back by 4 bases and J by 1 base. CDR3 protein: CASSYWTGGTDTQYF. The CDR3 DNA reads as TGTGCCAGCAGTTATTGGACAGGGGGCACAGATACGCAGTATTTT.

A few counts support this clonotype. V gene TRBV3-1 combines with J gene TRBJ2-1; no firm D call. Trimming removed 1 base from V and 8 bases from J, with 12 bases in between. The germline gives CDR1 LGHDT, CDR2 YNNKEL (reference sequence). This CDR3 contains 14 residues. This chain's CDR3 is CASSQVGRKDEQFF. As DNA, the CDR3 is TGTGCCAGCAGCCAAGTTGGCCGCAAGGATGAGCAGTTCTTC.

Many counts were recorded for this clonotype. This chain joins TRBV7-2 and TRBJ2-1; 10 bases agree with TRBD2. Germline V gene sequence: CDR1 SGHTA, CDR2 FQGNSA. The CDR3 is made up of 15 amino acids. V shed 5 bases, J shed 7 bases, and the junction held 8 bases outside the gene matches. CDR3 coding DNA: TGTGCCAGCAGCGCCCCTAGCGGGAGAAAAAATGAGCAGTTCTTC. As protein: CASSAPSGRKNEQFF.

This clonotype was found many times. V is TRBV20-1 and J is TRBJ1-5; D is undetermined. This CDR3 has 13 amino acids. CDR1 and CDR2 from the germline V gene are DFQATT and SNEGSKA (reference sequence). V lost 7 bases to trimming and J lost 3 bases, with 13 bases between them. The CDR3 DNA reads as TGCAGTGGTAAGACGGGAGCCAATCAGCCCCAGCATTTT. Amino acids: CSGKTGANQPQHF.

This clonotype was found many times. This sequence joins TRBV7-8 and TRBJ2-5; no clear D gene. The CDR3 has 13 amino acids. CDR1 is SGHVS, CDR2 FQNEAQ, per germline. Between the trimmed V and J ends, which lost 5 bases and 2 bases, there was a span of 9 bases. The CDR3 sequence: CASSPSLQETQYF. In DNA form, the CDR3 reads TGTGCCAGCAGCCCCTCCTTGCAAGAGACCCAGTACTTC.

This clonotype was recorded at least ten times. This chain joins TRBV5-1 and TRBJ1-4; TRBD1 aligns across 9 bases. J was trimmed by 8 bases and V by 4 bases; bases with no gene match: 6. This CDR3 has 14 residues. The germline V gene has CDR1 SGHRS and CDR2 YFSETQ. The chain's CDR3 is CASSEGQGREKLFF. The CDR3 nucleotides read TGCGCCAGCAGCGAGGGACAGGGAAGAGAAAAACTGTTTTTT.

In the case of this clonotype: The junction does not match germline at one end; this may be a read error. The chain carries TRBV5-1 and TRBJ1-1; TRBD1 aligns across 7 bases. From germline, CDR1 is SGHRS and CDR2 YFSETQ. The CDR3 is made up of 14 amino acids. The CDR3 loop reads CASSPIQGRTEASF. Here the CDR3 DNA reads TGCGCCAGCAGCCCAATACAGGGGCGCACTGAAGCTTCCTTT. Together with reference TRBV5-1 and TRBJ1-1, the CDR3 gives the full variable domain: KAGVTQTPRYLIKTRGQQVTLSCSPISGHRSVSWYQQTPGQGLQFLFEYFSETQRNKGNFPGRFSGRQFSNSRSEMNVSTLELGDSALYLCASSPIQGRTEASFGQGTRLTVV.

This clonotype was counted at least ten times. This chain joins TRBV28 and TRBJ2-1; 7 bases match TRBD1. The germline CDR1 and CDR2 sequences are MDHEN and SYDVKM. The CDR3 totals 13 residues. With 6 bases clipped from V and 10 bases from J, the junction kept 9 bases outside the gene matches. The CDR3 region has the DNA TGTGCCAGCAGCTCAACAGGGGTGGGGGAGCAGTTCTTC. It is translated as CASSSTGVGEQFF.

The chain links TRBV12-3 or TRBV12-4 to TRBJ2-2, with D tentatively TRBD1 (6 bases). Trimming stripped 6 bases from V and 4 bases from J, with 12 bases between. The CDR3 contains 14 residues. CDR3 sequence (DNA): TGTGCCAGCAGACCGACAGGTGGCACCGGGGAGCTGTTTTTT. It is translated as CASRPTGGTGELFF.

A word on this clonotype: A read error is possible here, since a much larger clone lies one base away. This CDR3 fails to terminate in the conserved phenylalanine or tryptophan, so it likely reflects a read error. This chain connects TRBV7-2 to TRBJ1-4; no definite D call. Trimming removed 5 bases at V and 0 bases at J, with 4 bases between. CDR1 is SGHTA, CDR2 FQGNSA, per germline. This CDR3 has 13 residues. The CDR3 loop reads CASSRTTNEKLFL. CDR3 DNA sequence: TGTGCCAGCAGCCGAACAACTAATGAAAAACTGTTTCTT.

There are many counts of this clonotype. The chain has TRBV15 and TRBJ2-7; D is possibly TRBD2 (6 bases). The CDR3 covers 15 residues. V was trimmed by 0 bases and J by 0 bases, leaving 9 bases between them. CDR1 and CDR2 from the germline V gene are LNHNV and YYDKDF (reference sequence). Here the CDR3 DNA reads TGTGCCACCAGCAGAGAAGGAGGGGTCTCCTACGAGCAGTACTTC. Translation: CATSREGGVSYEQYF.

This clonotype was detected once. The chain couples TRBV20-1 to TRBJ2-1; TRBD2 matches 10 bases. V shed 3 bases and J 0 bases; nucleotides not matched to a gene: 8. Germline values: CDR1 DFQATT, CDR2 SNEGSKA (reference sequence). CDR3 size: 17 residues. The CDR3 sequence: CSASGSSGGLSYNEQFF. CDR3 sequence (DNA): TGCAGTGCTAGTGGTTCTAGCGGGGGACTCTCCTACAATGAGCAGTTCTTC.

By share of the sample, this clonotype is medium-sized. V and J are TRBV6-1 and TRBJ2-5, with 8 bases lining up with TRBD1. The CDR3 covers 14 residues. Germline lookup yields CDR1 MNHNS and CDR2 SASEGT. V gave up 5 bases and J gave up 4 bases; unmatched junction bases: 6. The DNA of the CDR3 is TGTGCCAGCAGTAACAGGGGGAGTAGAGAGACCCAGTACTTC. Its translation is CASSNRGSRETQYF.

A few counts support this clonotype. The V gene is TRBV4-1, the J gene TRBJ1-1; 9 bases align to TRBD1. V lost 2 bases, J lost 7 bases, and 11 bases stayed unmatched. In germline, CDR1 is MGHRA, CDR2 YSYEKL. The CDR3 length is 16 residues. DNA for the CDR3: TGCGCCAGCAGCCAACCCGGGACAGGGAGATCGGGTGAAGCTTTCTTT. Its protein product is CASSQPGTGRSGEAFF.

In its sample, this clonotype is medium-sized. V and J are TRBV6-6 and TRBJ2-1, with no clear D. The V end lost 2 bases, the J end lost 0 bases, and 5 bases lay between the germline ends. Looked up from germline, CDR1 is MNHNY and CDR2 is SVGAGI (reference sequence). The CDR3 extends over 14 amino acids. The CDR3 sequence: CASSYSISYNEQFF. The CDR3 nucleotides are TGTGCCAGCAGTTACAGCATCTCCTACAATGAGCAGTTCTTC.

This clonotype appeared many times. The V gene is TRBV28, the J gene TRBJ1-1; D might be TRBD1 (5 bases). V lost 5 bases to trimming and J lost 3 bases, with 13 bases between them. The CDR3 has 14 amino acids. Germline CDR1 reads MDHEN; CDR2 reads SYDVKM. The CDR3 DNA reads as TGTGCCAGCAGTCCTCAGGGAGGGTACACTGAAGCTTTCTTT. Its protein is CASSPQGGYTEAFF.

This clonotype was recorded only once. In this CDR3 the conserved last residue, phenylalanine or tryptophan, is missing, so a read error is likely. V is TRBV12-3 or TRBV12-4 and J is TRBJ1-1; D is ambiguous. CDR3 length: 15 amino acids. Trimming cost V 8 bases and J 6 bases, with 22 bases left between them. For the CDR3, the DNA is TGTGCCAGCTCTGATCGCTCGACCCCCAACGCTGAAGCTTTCCTT. It encodes CASSDRSTPNAEAFL.

The table lists this clonotype with a few counts. This may arise from a read error, as a much more abundant clone is one base away. The chain uses TRBV20-1 and TRBJ1-1; D is undetermined. CDR1 DFQATT and CDR2 SNEGSKA come from the germline V gene (reference sequence). The V and J ends lost 1 base and 1 base respectively, with 4 bases between them. The CDR3 consists of 12 residues. For the CDR3, the DNA is TGCAGTGCTAGAGGCCCGAACACTGAAGCTTTCTTT. Translation gives CSARGPNTEAFF.

This clonotype was detected ten times or more. V gene TRBV19 combines with J gene TRBJ2-3; 10 nucleotides match TRBD2. Germline V CDR1 and CDR2: LNHDA, SQIVND (reference sequence). The CDR3 consists of 13 residues. V was clipped by 9 bases and J by 4 bases; unmatched bases: 4. CDR3 in amino acids: CASLAGASDTQYF. Written as DNA, the CDR3 is TGTGCCAGCCTAGCGGGGGCCTCAGATACGCAGTATTTT.

The CDR3 sequence is CASSSRDRGRGRTEAFF. The CDR3 DNA reads TGTGCCAGTAGTAGCCGGGACAGGGGGCGAGGTCGGACTGAAGCTTTCTTT. V is TRBV19 and J is TRBJ1-1, with 12 positions matching TRBD1. This CDR3 has 17 residues. Germline CDR1 LNHDA, CDR2 SQIVND (reference sequence). Trimming removed 4 bases from V and 5 bases from J; junction bases left unmatched: 11.

This clonotype was counted between two and nine times. V is TRBV29-1 and J is TRBJ2-7, with 7 bases aligning to TRBD2. CDR1 and CDR2 from the germline V gene are SQVTM and ANQGSEA. With 6 bases clipped from V and 12 bases from J, the junction kept 17 bases outside the gene matches. There are 13 residues in the CDR3. CDR3 residues: CSVRTRESYGVYF. The CDR3, as DNA: TGCAGCGTCCGGACTAGGGAATCCTACGGCGTGTACTTC.

This sequence joins TRBV3-1 and TRBJ2-4; TRBD2 agrees at 7 bases. The CDR3 spans 14 residues. CDR1 LGHDT and CDR2 YNNKEL come from the germline V gene (reference sequence). J was trimmed by 9 bases and V by 0 bases; bases with no gene match: 5. The CDR3 nucleotides are TGTGCCAGCAGCCAAGATCTCCCGGGGGGCATTCAGTACTTC. Translating it yields CASSQDLPGGIQYF.

This clonotype appeared many times. One end of the junction does not line up with germline, which may come from a read error. The rearrangement joins TRBV20-1 to TRBJ2-5, with D tentatively TRBD2 (5 bases). Per germline, CDR1 DFQATT and CDR2 SNEGSKA (reference sequence). The CDR3 extends over 15 amino acids. CDR3 loop: CNARDMASLGETQYF. For the CDR3, the DNA is TGCAATGCTAGAGATATGGCTAGCTTAGGAGAGACCCAGTACTTC.

In this sample, this clonotype turned up many times. The chain joins TRBV20-1 to TRBJ2-5; tentatively, D is TRBD1 or TRBD2 (5 bases each). The V end was cut by 0 bases, the J end by 1 base, with 12 bases between. This CDR3 comprises 15 residues. CDR1 is DFQATT, CDR2 SNEGSKA, per germline (reference sequence). DNA of the CDR3: TGCAGTGCTAGAGACGGGGCAGGGATCCAAGAGACCCAGTACTTC. Translating gives CSARDGAGIQETQYF.

The table lists this clonotype with many counts. The J gene is TRBJ2-1, the V gene TRBV10-1; tentative D call: TRBD2 (6 bases). The CDR3 is 15 residues long. V was pared by 2 bases and J by 3 bases, with 11 bases between. Germline-derived CDR1 and CDR2 are WNHNN and SYGVQD (reference sequence). The CDR3 nucleotides read TGCGCCAGCAGTGAGACCCGGGGGTTCTACAATGAGCAGTTCTTC. It is translated as CASSETRGFYNEQFF.

The V gene is TRBV9, the J gene TRBJ2-5, with D tentatively TRBD1 (6 bases). This CDR3 is built from 13 residues. The V gene lost 3 bases and the J gene lost 5 bases, with 11 bases spanning the gap. The germline V gene has CDR1 SGDLS and CDR2 YYNGEE. CDR3 bases: TGTGCCAGCAGCGCACAGGGTGGGGAGACCCAGTACTTC. This translates into CASSAQGGETQYF.

Remarks on this clonotype: Just one base apart from a much larger clone, this may be a read error. The chain has TRBV6-6 and TRBJ2-4; 9 bases are shared with TRBD1. The germline CDR1 and CDR2 sequences are MNHNY and SVGAGI (reference sequence). The CDR3 is made up of 17 amino acids. The ends lost 4 bases at V and 5 bases at J; junction bases unmatched: 12. CDR3 protein: CASSCSRSTGGENIQYF. CDR3 in DNA: TGTGCCAGCAGTTGCTCGAGGTCTACAGGGGGCGAAAACATTCAGTACTTC.

The sample holds a few counts of this clonotype. A much larger clone differs by one base, so this may be a read error. The V call is TRBV6-1, the J call TRBJ2-3; D perhaps matches TRBD2 (5 bases). The CDR3 consists of 14 residues. CDR1 MNHNS and CDR2 SASEGT come from the germline V gene. The CDR3 sequence is CTSSAGLSTDTQYF. The CDR3 nucleotides read TGTACCAGCAGTGCTGGACTCAGCACAGATACGCAGTATTTT.

This clonotype showed up many times. CDR3 residues: CASSLGTGSLSNQPQHF. DNA for the CDR3: TGCGCCAGCAGCCTTGGGACAGGCTCGCTTAGCAATCAGCCCCAGCATTTT. V gene TRBV4-1 combines with J gene TRBJ1-5; 8 bases fit TRBD1. This CDR3 is built from 17 residues. The germline CDR1 and CDR2 sequences are MGHRA and YSYEKL. The ends lost 4 bases at V and 0 bases at J; junction bases unmatched: 8.